This T cell receptor (beta chain) was sequenced for a study of tumor-infiltrating lymphocytes in primary liver carcinoma. Study-level results: Tumor region pairs shared more overlap than did tumor-adjacent and tumor-blood pairs.

Note on this clonotype: As yet, its antigen is unknown.

The CDR3 loop spans 16 amino acids. CDR1 and CDR2 (germline): SGHAT, FQNNGV. Investigators took RNA and DNA out together from approximately 22-30 mg of unsorted bulk tissue. The authors made TCR beta cDNA from 500 ng total RNA with a constant-region primer. A slightly modified ARM-PCR protocol with three nested multiplex PCR rounds produced these TCR beta libraries. Both of the initial two PCR rounds ran for nine to ten cycles and employed TRBV1-TRBV30 forward primers alongside a C-beta reverse primer. Via MiXCR, TCRdb re-called the multiplex PCR reads, giving one row per CDR3 protein. The sample consists of tens of thousands of distinct CDR3 sequences, about two thirds of them appearing once.

Sequencing input: liver tumor tissue from sampling region 4. Subset described: tumor region T4, right-lateral pole. This sequence joins TRBV11-2 and TRBJ2-1; 9 bases line up with TRBD2. This TCR came from a man in his forties with primary liver carcinoma and hepatitis B virus infection. This CDR3 reads CPCILELLAGMNEQFF. In DNA, the CDR3 is TGTCCCTGCATCTTAGAGCTCCTAGCGGGAATGAATGAGCAGTTCTTC.